The present entry profiles one T cell receptor (beta chain) with its context. The antigen remains undetermined. J was trimmed by 6 bases and V by 6 bases; bases with no gene match: 12. The V gene's germline CDR1 is LNHDA and CDR2 SQIVND (reference sequence). The CDR3 has 15 amino acids. The repertoire was sequenced with immunoSEQ multiplex PCR; TCRdb's copy has only in-frame clones and lacks some. The repertoire holds 20,000 to 30,000 clones, with about 88% as singletons. The data stem from a study of T cell responses to AZD1222 COVID-19 vaccine. Regarding the study as a whole: In the spike-specific TCR repertoire, nearly half reportedly target unmutated variant regions.

This specimen was peripheral blood, taken 28 days after the second AZD1222 dose. The sequence derives from an adult who received the AZD1222 COVID-19 vaccine. The rearrangement joins TRBV19 to TRBJ2-7; the match to TRBD1 covers 9 bases. The CDR3 reads CASSHRDRVTGEQYF. Here the CDR3 DNA reads TGTGCCAGTAGCCACCGGGACAGGGTAACGGGCGAGCAGTACTTC.